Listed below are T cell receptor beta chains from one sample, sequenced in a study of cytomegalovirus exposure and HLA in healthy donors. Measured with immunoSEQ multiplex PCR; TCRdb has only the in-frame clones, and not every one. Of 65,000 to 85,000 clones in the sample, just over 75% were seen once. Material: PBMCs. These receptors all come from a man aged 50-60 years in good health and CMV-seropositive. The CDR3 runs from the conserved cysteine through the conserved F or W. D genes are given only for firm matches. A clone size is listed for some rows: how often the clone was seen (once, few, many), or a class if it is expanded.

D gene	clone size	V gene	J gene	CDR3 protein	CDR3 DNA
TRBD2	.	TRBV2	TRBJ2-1	CASSGTSGSGQFF	TGTGCCAGCAGCGGAACTAGCGGGAGTGGGCAGTTCTTC
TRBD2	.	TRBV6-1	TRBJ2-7	CASKSGTSGNEQYF	TGTGCCAGCAAGTCCGGGACTAGCGGGAACGAGCAGTACTTC
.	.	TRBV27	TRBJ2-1	CASGETFSYNEQFF	TGTGCCAGCGGGGAGACATTCTCCTACAATGAGCAGTTCTTC
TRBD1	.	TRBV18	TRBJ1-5	CASSSGQGSHQPQHF	TGTGCCAGCTCATCTGGACAGGGGAGCCATCAGCCCCAGCATTTT
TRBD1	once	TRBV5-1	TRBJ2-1	CASSEGQGAGNEQFF	TGCGCCAGCAGCGAAGGACAGGGGGCCGGCAATGAGCAGTTCTTC
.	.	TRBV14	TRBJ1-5	CASSQSRGQPQHF	TGTGCCAGCAGCCAAAGTCGGGGGCAGCCCCAGCATTTT
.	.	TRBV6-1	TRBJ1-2	CASRISVDYGYTF	TGTGCCAGCAGGATAAGCGTTGACTATGGCTACACCTTC
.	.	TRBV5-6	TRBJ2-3	CASSRRDGTQYF	TGTGCCAGCAGCCGGCGGGACGGAACGCAGTATTTT
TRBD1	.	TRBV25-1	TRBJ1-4	CASSVPGTGRREKLFF	TGTGCCAGCAGTGTACCGGGGACAGGGCGACGCGAAAAACTGTTTTTT
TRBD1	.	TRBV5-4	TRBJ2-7	CASSLTGQGAAEQYF	TGTGCCAGCAGCTTGACAGGGCAGGGGGCTGCCGAGCAGTACTTC
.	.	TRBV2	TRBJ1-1	CASIMNTEAFF	TGTGCCAGCATTATGAACACTGAAGCTTTCTTT
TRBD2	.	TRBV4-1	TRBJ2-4	CASSQVAGGGAKNSQYF	TGCGCCAGCAGCCAAGTAGCGGGAGGGGGGGCCAAAAACAGTCAGTACTTC
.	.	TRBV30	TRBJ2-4	CASGAGELGNSQYF	TGTGCCTCGGGGGCGGGGGAGCTCGGAAACAGTCAGTACTTC
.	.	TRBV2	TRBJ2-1	CASSRGGNEQFF	TGTGCCAGCAGCCGGGGAGGCAATGAGCAGTTCTTC
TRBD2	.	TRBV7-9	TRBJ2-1	CASSLAQLSGIGHNEQFF	TGTGCCAGCAGCTTAGCGCAGCTTAGCGGGATAGGCCACAATGAGCAGTTCTTC
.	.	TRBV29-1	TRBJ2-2	CSVARGSNTGELFF	TGCAGCGTTGCACGGGGGTCTAACACCGGGGAGCTGTTTTTT
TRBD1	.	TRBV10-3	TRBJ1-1	CATTGYTGATEAFF	TGTGCCACGACGGGGTACACAGGGGCCACTGAAGCTTTCTTT
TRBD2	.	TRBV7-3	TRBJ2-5	CASSLGLAGGETQYF	TGTGCCAGCAGCCTAGGACTAGCGGGAGGAGAGACCCAGTACTTC
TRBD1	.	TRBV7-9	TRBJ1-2	CASSLPTGGYGYTF	TGTGCCAGCAGCTTACCCACAGGGGGCTATGGCTACACCTTC
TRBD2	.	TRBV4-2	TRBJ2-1	CASSQGPGLAGADEQFF	TGTGCCAGCAGCCAAGGTCCGGGACTAGCGGGAGCAGATGAGCAGTTCTTC
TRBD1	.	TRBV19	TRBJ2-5	CASSRDRVQETQYF	TGTGCCAGTAGTAGAGACAGGGTCCAAGAGACCCAGTACTTC
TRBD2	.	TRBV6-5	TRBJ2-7	CASRSRTSVSYEQYF	TGTGCCAGCAGGTCTAGGACTAGCGTCTCCTACGAGCAGTACTTC
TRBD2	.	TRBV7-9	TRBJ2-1	CSSSFRREGYYNEQFF	TGTTCCAGCAGCTTTCGGCGGGAGGGGTACTACAATGAGCAGTTCTTC
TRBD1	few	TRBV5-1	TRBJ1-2	CASRPGTGGSRAYGYTF	TGCGCCAGCAGGCCCGGGACAGGGGGCTCACGCGCCTATGGCTACACCTTC
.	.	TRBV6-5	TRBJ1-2	CASRTEDSFYGYTF	TGTGCCAGCAGGACGGAAGACAGTTTCTATGGCTACACCTTC
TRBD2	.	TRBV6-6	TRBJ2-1	CASSYQFSGIYNEQFF	TGTGCCAGCAGTTACCAATTTAGCGGGATCTACAATGAGCAGTTCTTC
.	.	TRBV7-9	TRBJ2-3	CASSPPEREIDTQYF	TGTGCCAGCAGCCCGCCTGAACGGGAGATAGATACGCAGTATTTT
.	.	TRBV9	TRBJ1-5	CASSVLFIRASAPQHF	TGTGCCAGCAGCGTTCTCTTCATCAGGGCAAGCGCGCCCCAGCATTTT
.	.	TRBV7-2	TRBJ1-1	CASSLEPGGVEAFF	TGTGCCAGCAGCTTAGAGCCGGGGGGGGTTGAAGCTTTCTTT
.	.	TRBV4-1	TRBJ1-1	CASSLVRGTEAFF	TGCGCCAGCAGCCTAGTAAGGGGCACTGAAGCTTTCTTT
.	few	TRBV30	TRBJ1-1	CAWALQGGGTEAFF	TGTGCCTGGGCGCTCCAGGGAGGGGGAACTGAAGCTTTCTTT
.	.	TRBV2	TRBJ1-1	CASRDRTGMNTEAFF	TGTGCCAGCAGGGATCGGACGGGGATGAACACTGAAGCTTTCTTT
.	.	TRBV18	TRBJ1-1	CASSQSFQGIATEAFF	TGTGCCAGCTCACAAAGCTTCCAGGGGATTGCCACTGAAGCTTTCTTT
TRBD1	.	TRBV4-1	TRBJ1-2	CASSQFQLGTADGYTF	TGCGCCAGCAGCCAATTTCAGCTGGGGACAGCGGATGGCTACACCTTC
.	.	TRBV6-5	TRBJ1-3	CASSSRTASSGNTIYF	TGTGCCAGCAGTTCGCGGACAGCGAGCTCTGGAAACACCATATATTTT
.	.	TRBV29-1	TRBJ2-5	CSGKRGEGGETQYF	TGCAGCGGCAAAAGGGGGGAGGGCGGAGAGACCCAGTACTTC
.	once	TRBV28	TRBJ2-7	CASSLGPAYEQYF	TGTGCCAGCAGTTTAGGTCCGGCCTACGAGCAGTACTTC
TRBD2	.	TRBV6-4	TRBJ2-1	CASSDTYAGGNEQFF	TGTGCCAGCAGTGACACCTACGCGGGGGGGAATGAGCAGTTCTTC
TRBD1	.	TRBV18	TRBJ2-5	CASSRQGAAQETQYF	TGTGCCAGCTCAAGACAGGGAGCGGCTCAAGAGACCCAGTACTTC
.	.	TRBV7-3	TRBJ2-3	CASSLGSSGSTDTQYF	TGTGCCAGCAGCTTGGGATCAAGCGGGAGCACAGATACGCAGTATTTT
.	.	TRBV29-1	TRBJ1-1	CSTYQGSEAFF	TGCAGCACTTACCAGGGTTCTGAAGCTTTCTTT
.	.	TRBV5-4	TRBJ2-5	CASISGRDGETQYF	TGTGCCAGCATCTCGGGCAGGGATGGAGAGACCCAGTACTTC
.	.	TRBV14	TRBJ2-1	CASSQPRFREISYNEQFF	TGTGCCAGCAGCCAACCTAGATTCAGGGAAATCTCCTACAATGAGCAGTTCTTC
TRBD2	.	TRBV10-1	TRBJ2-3	CASSGPQGTSGFTDTQYF	TGCGCCAGCAGTGGACCTCAGGGAACTAGCGGCTTCACAGATACGCAGTATTTT
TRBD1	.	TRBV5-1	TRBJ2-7	CASSLGQGRSYEQYF	TGCGCCAGCAGCTTGGGACAGGGCCGTTCCTACGAGCAGTACTTC
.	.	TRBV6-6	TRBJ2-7	CASQTDRVSYEQYF	TGTGCCAGCCAGACGGACAGAGTCTCCTACGAGCAGTACTTC
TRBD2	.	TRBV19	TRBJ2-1	CASSIDRGRAYEQFF	TGTGCCAGTAGTATAGATCGCGGGAGGGCATATGAGCAGTTCTTC
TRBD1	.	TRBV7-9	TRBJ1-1	CASSLDRANTEAFF	TGTGCCAGCAGCCTTGACAGGGCGAACACTGAAGCTTTCTTT